These 9 T cell receptor beta chains came from one sample sequenced in a study of T cell repertoires in cytomegalovirus infection. The antigens for these receptors are not known. TCRdb reprocessed the reads with MiXCR, giving one entry per CDR3 protein. Found here are 55,000 to 70,000 distinct CDR3 sequences, 22% of them singletons; the top ten hold approximately 79%. Material for sequencing was PBMCs, sequenced either directly or after in vitro stimulation (not recorded which). The receptor source for this set is a human donor in good health (CMV status not recorded). Some clones in this sample may be carry-over from other donors' samples.

This clonotype has a count of ten or more. V is TRBV11-2 and J is TRBJ2-1; 10 bases map to TRBD2. The CDR3 extends over 18 amino acids. Germline V gives CDR1 SGHAT, CDR2 FQNNGV. Losses at the gene ends were 0 bases for V and 7 bases for J; bases not matched to a gene: 12. In nucleotides, the CDR3 is TGTGCCAGCAGCTTAGATGGAGGAAGCGGGGGGGGTGCGAATGAGCAGTTCTTC. Its protein is CASSLDGGSGGGANEQFF. Combining the CDR3 with reference TRBV11-2 and TRBJ2-1 gives the whole variable domain EAGVAQSPRYKIIEKRQSVAFWCNPISGHATLYWYQQILGQGPKLLIQFQNNGVVDDSQLPKDRFSAERLKGVDSTLKIQPAKLEDSAVYLCASSLDGGSGGGANEQFFGPGTRLTVL.

This clonotype was counted between two and nine times. The chain links TRBV14 to TRBJ1-1; D might be TRBD1 (6 bases). The germline V and J ends were trimmed by 0 bases and 4 bases, with 24 bases remaining between them. The CDR3 runs 19 residues. Germline V gene data show CDR1 as SGHDN and CDR2 as FVKESK. CDR3 sequence: CASSQERGGLGGRFTEAFF. CDR3 sequence (DNA): TGTGCCAGCAGCCAAGAAAGGGGGGGTTTGGGGGGTCGGTTCACTGAAGCTTTCTTT.

Turning to this clonotype: This may come from a read error, since a much larger clone is one base off. J is TRBJ2-1 and V is TRBV12-3 or TRBV12-4; 9 positions agree with TRBD2. V gave up 5 bases and J gave up 2 bases; unmatched junction bases: 10. The CDR3 totals 17 residues. CDR3 DNA: TGTGCCAGCAGTCCCGGTGTAGCGGGAGTGGCCTACAATGAGCAGTTCTTC. Amino acid sequence: CASSPGVAGVAYNEQFF.

This clonotype has at least ten counts. The chain joins TRBV7-2 to TRBJ1-2; D gene uncertain. The ends were cut back, 5 bases at V and 2 bases at J, with 6 bases in the middle. The CDR3 runs 12 residues. CDR1 is SGHTA and CDR2 is FQGNSA in the germline V gene. The CDR3 loop reads CASSGRNYGYTF. In nucleotides, the CDR3 is TGTGCCAGCAGCGGCAGAAACTATGGCTACACCTTC.

As regards this clonotype: This may come from a read error, since a much larger clone is one base off. V and J are TRBV2 and TRBJ1-4; D is unclear. CDR3 length: 13 residues. The V gene lost 6 bases and the J gene lost 8 bases, with 13 bases spanning the gap. Germline loops: CDR1 SNHLY, CDR2 FYNNEI. The CDR3 coding sequence is TGTGCCAGCAGCGTGGTACAGCGGGAAAAACTGTTTTTT. Translation gives CASSVVQREKLFF.

This clonotype was counted a few times. The chain joins TRBV15 to TRBJ1-2, with a weak D call TRBD1 (5 bases). CDR3 length: 14 residues. Germline lookup yields CDR1 LNHNV and CDR2 YYDKDF (reference sequence). Trimming left V 0 bases short and J 7 bases short, with 12 bases between. DNA for the CDR3: TGTGCCACCAGCAGAGAAGGGGCGCTTAGTGGCTACACCTTC. Translated: CATSREGALSGYTF. Using reference TRBV15 and TRBJ1-2 for the parts outside the CDR3, the full variable domain is DAMVIQNPRYQVTQFGKPVTLSCSQTLNHNVMYWYQQKSSQAPKLLFHYYDKDFNNEADTPDNFQSRRPNTSFCFLDIRSPGLGDTAMYLCATSREGALSGYTFGSGTRLTVV.

This clonotype was observed a handful of times. The V gene is TRBV15, the J gene TRBJ2-3, with no clear D. V lost 9 bases, J lost 2 bases, and 12 bases lay in between. Germline CDR1 reads LNHNV; CDR2 reads YYDKDF (reference sequence). This CDR3 is built from 13 residues. CDR3 amino acids: CATAFLHTDTQYF. CDR3 DNA: TGTGCCACGGCTTTTCTCCACACAGATACGCAGTATTTT.

In this sample, this clonotype turned up many times. This sequence joins TRBV7-2 and TRBJ1-3, with a tentative D call TRBD1 (6 bases). The V gene lost 5 bases and the J gene lost 4 bases, with 12 bases spanning the gap. Germline V lookup: CDR1 SGHTA, CDR2 FQGNSA. The CDR3 extends over 14 amino acids. The CDR3 coding sequence is TGTGCCAGCAGCATGGGGGGGCAAGGAAACACCATATATTTT. Translation gives CASSMGGQGNTIYF. The complete variable domain, with remaining parts taken from reference TRBV7-2 and TRBJ1-3, reads GAGVSQSPSNKVTEKGKDVELRCDPISGHTALYWYRQSLGQGLEFLIYFQGNSAPDKSGLPSDRFSAERTGGSVSTLTIQRTQQEDSAVYLCASSMGGQGNTIYFGEGSWLTVV.

V usage is TRBV9 and J usage is TRBJ2-5, with 9 bases matching TRBD2. J gave up 5 bases and V 0 bases, and 5 bases lay outside the gene matches. The CDR3 runs to 15 residues. Per the germline V gene, CDR1 is SGDLS and CDR2 is YYNGEE. CDR3 protein: CASSVGSGRAETQYF. In DNA, the CDR3 is TGTGCCAGCAGCGTAGGTAGCGGGAGAGCGGAGACCCAGTACTTC.